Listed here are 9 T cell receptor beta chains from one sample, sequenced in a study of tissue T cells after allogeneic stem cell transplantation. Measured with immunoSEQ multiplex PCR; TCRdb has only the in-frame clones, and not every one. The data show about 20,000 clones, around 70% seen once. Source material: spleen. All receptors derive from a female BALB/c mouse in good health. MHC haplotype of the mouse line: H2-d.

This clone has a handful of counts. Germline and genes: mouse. Incomplete CDR3 DNA: TGTGCCAGCAGGGGGACTGGGGGGAGAGAACAGTAC. Amino acid sequence: CASRGTGGREQY. The whole CDR3 is CASRGTGGREQYF. This chain joins TRBV15 and TRBJ2-7; 12 nucleotides match TRBD2. The observed sequence ends 1 residue before the CDR3 terminus, with the missing tail filled in from the germline J gene. The CDR3 is 13 residues long. V was clipped by 6 bases and J by 7 bases; unmatched bases: 4. Germline lookup yields CDR1 SGHND and CDR2 FRSKSL.

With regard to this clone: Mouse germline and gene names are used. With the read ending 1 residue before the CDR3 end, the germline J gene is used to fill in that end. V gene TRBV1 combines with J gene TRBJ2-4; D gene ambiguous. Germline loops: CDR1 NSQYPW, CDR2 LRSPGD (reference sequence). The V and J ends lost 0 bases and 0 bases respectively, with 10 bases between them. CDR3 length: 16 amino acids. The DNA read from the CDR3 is TGCACCTGCAGTGCAGATACCGGAAATAGTCAAAACACCTTGTAC. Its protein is CTCSADTGNSQNTLY. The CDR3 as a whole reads CTCSADTGNSQNTLYF.

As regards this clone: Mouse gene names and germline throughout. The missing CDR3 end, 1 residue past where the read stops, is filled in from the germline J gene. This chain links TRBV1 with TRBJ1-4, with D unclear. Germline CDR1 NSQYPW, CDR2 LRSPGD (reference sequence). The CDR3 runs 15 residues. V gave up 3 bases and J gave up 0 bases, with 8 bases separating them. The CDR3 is CTCSANRISNERLFF. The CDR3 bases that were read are TGCACCTGCAGTGCGAACAGAATTTCCAACGAAAGATTATTT.

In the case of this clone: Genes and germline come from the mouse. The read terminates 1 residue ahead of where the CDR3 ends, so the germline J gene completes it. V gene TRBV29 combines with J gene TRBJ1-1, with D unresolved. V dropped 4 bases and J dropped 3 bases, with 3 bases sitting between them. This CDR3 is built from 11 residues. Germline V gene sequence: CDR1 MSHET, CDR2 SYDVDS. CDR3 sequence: CASSSHTEVFF. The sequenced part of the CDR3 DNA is TGTGCTAGCAGTTCCCACACAGAAGTCTTC.

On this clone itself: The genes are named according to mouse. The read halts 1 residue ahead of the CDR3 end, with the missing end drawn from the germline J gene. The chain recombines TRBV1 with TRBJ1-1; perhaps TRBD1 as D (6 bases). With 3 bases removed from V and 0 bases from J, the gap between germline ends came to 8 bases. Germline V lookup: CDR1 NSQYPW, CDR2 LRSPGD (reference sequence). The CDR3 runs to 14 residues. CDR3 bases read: TGCACCTGCAGTGCTGGACAGTCAAACACAGAAGTCTTC. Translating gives CTCSAGQSNTEVF. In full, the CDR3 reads CTCSAGQSNTEVFF.

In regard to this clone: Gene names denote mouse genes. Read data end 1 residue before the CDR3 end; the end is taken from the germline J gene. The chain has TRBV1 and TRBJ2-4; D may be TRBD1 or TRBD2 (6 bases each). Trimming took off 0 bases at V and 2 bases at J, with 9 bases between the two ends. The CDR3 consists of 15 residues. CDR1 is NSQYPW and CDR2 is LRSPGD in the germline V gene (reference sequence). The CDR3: CTCSAERGHQNTLYF. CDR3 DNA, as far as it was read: TGCACCTGCAGTGCAGAGCGGGGGCATCAAAACACCTTGTAC.

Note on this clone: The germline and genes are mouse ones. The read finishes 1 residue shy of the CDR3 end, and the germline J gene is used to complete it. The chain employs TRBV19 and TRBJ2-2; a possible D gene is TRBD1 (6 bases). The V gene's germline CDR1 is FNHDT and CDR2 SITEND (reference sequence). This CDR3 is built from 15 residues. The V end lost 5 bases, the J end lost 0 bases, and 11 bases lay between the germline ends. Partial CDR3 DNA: TGTGCCAGCAGCCCTCGGACAGCAAACACCGGGCAGCTCTAC. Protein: CASSPRTANTGQLY. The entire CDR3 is CASSPRTANTGQLYF.

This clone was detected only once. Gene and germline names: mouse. The CDR3 here is CASSRGQNTEVFF. Partial CDR3 DNA: TGTGCCAGCAGCCGGGGACAAAACACAGAAGTCTTC. The V gene is TRBV5, the J gene TRBJ1-1; perhaps TRBD1 as D (6 bases). Read data end 1 residue before the CDR3 end; the end is taken from the germline J gene. CDR1 and CDR2 from the germline V gene are LGHNA and YNLKQL (reference sequence). V lost 4 bases, J lost 1 base, and 7 bases lay in between. The CDR3 spans 13 residues.

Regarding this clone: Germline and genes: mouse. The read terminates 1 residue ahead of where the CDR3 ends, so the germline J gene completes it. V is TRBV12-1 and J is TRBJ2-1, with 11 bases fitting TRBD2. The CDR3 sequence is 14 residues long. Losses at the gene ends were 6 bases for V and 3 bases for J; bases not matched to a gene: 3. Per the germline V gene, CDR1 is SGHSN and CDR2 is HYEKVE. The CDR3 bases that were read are TGTGCCAGCCCGGGACTGGGGGCCTATGCTGAGCAGTTC. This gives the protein CASPGLGAYAEQF. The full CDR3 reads CASPGLGAYAEQFF.